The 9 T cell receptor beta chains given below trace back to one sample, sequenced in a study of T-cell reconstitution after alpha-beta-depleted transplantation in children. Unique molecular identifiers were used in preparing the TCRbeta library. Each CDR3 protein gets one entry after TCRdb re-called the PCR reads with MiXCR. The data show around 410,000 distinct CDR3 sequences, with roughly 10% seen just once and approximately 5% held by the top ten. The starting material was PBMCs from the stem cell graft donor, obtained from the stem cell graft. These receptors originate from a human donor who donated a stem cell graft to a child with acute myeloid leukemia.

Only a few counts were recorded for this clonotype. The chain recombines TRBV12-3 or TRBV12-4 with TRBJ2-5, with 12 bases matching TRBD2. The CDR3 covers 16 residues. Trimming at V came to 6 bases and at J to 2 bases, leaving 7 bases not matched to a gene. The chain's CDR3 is CASSGGLAGSQETQYF. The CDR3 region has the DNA TGTGCCAGCAGCGGTGGACTAGCGGGATCACAAGAGACCCAGTACTTC.

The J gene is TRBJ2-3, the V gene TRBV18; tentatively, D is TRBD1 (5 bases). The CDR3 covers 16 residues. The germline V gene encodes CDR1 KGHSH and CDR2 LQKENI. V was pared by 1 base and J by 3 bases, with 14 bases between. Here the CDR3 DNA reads TGTGCCAGCTCACCACTACCCCTACAGGCTACAGATACGCAGTATTTT. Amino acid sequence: CASSPLPLQATDTQYF.

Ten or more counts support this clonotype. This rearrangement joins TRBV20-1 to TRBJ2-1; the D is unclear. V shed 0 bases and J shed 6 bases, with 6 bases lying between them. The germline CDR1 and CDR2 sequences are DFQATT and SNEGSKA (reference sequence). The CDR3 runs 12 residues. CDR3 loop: CSARDLGNEQFF. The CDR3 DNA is TGCAGTGCTAGAGATTTGGGCAATGAGCAGTTCTTC.

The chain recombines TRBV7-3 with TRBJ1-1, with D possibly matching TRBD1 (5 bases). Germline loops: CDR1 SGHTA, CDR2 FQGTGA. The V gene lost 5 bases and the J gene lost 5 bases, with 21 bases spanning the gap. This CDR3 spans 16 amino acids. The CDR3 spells CASSPGPALGGTEAFF. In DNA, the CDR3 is TGTGCCAGCAGCCCGGGGCCGGCACTTGGTGGGACTGAAGCTTTCTTT.

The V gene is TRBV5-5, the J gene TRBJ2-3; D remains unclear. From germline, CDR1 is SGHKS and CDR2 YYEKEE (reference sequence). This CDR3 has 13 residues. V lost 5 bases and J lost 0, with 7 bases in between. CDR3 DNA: TGTGCCAGCAGGGACGTAAGCACAGATACGCAGTATTTT. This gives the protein CASRDVSTDTQYF.

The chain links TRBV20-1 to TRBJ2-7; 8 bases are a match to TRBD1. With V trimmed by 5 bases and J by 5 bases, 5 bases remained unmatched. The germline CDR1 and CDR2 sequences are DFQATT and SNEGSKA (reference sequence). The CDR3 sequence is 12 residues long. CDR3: CSAGGQGDEQYV. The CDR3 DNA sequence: TGCAGTGCTGGCGGACAGGGTGACGAGCAGTACGTC.

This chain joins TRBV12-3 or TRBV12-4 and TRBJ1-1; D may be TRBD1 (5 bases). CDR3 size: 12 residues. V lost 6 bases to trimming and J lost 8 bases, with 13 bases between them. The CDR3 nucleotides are TGTGCCAGCAGCAGAGGGGCAGACGAAGCTTTCTTT. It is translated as CASSRGADEAFF.

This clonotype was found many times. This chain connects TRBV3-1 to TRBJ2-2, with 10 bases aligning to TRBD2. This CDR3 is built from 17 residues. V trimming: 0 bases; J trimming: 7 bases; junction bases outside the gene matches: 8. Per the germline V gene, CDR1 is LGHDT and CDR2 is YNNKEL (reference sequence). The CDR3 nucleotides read TGTGCCAGCAGCCAAGATTCGGGACTAGCGCGTGTCGGGGAGCTGTTTTTT. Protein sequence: CASSQDSGLARVGELFF.

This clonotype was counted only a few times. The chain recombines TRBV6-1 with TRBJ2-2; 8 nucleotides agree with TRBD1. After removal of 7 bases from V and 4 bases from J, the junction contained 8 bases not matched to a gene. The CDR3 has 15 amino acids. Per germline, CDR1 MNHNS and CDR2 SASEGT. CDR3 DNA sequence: TGTGCCAGCATGACGGCAGGGGGCCTCACCGGGGAGCTGTTTTTT. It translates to CASMTAGGLTGELFF.